This T cell receptor beta chain was identified during a study of early T cells in non-severe SARS-CoV-2 infection (dated by TCRdb to about 2021). Turning to the overall study: Bulk RNA from unsorted whole blood was used for TCR sequencing, so alpha and beta chains could not be paired. Overall study results and their limits: VDJdb matching was skewed toward anti-spike CD8 responses, so virus-specific expansions were likely underestimated and private and CD4 specificities were missed.

Many counts were recorded for this clonotype. There is no known antigen for this receptor. Qualities for individual bases were not recorded, and no much larger clone is one base off. The library was prepared using 5' RACE. Sequencer: NextSeq 500. To correct for sequencing error and PCR bias, the TCR library protocol tagged individual cDNA molecules with unique molecular identifiers. Both TCR alpha and beta chains were sequenced, and tight co-correlation was observed between alpha and beta sequence abundances in each sample. As for the authors' bioinformatics: V gene, J gene and CDR3 annotation of TCR sequences was performed with Decombinator V4. TCRs were defined as expanded if a significant change between any two time points was detected under a Poisson model with p below 0.0001. TCR abundances were normalised to the total number of TCRs sequenced per sample and expressed as counts per million. MAIT TCRs were defined by TRAV1-2 paired with TRAJ12, TRAJ20 or TRAJ33, and iNKT TCRs by TRAV10 paired with TRAJ18. A search of VDJdb, accessed on 1 November 2021, was run for TCRs annotated to CMV, EBV and SARS-CoV-2, with TCRs annotated for multiple antigens excluded. Clones were called with MiXCR by TCRdb after fastp trimmed the public reads at Q25, and only in-frame beta chains were retained. Each CDR3 protein appears once, grouped with its most common genes and DNA. TCRdb's processing, not the authors', yielded these V and J calls. In this sample the table shows some 77,000 distinct CDR3 sequences, 12% of which occur a single time. 15% to 19% of the sample belongs to the ten largest clones.

Set within a cohort of healthcare workers in London, UK, this nested case-control study involved weekly PCR testing of nasopharyngeal swabs along with blood sampling. Healthcare workers were enrolled in the week of the UK lockdown, from 23 to 31 March 2020, and were followed every week for up to about 16 weeks. The CDR3, cysteine through phenylalanine, is 16 amino acids long. Here the CDR3 DNA is all that survives: 48 bases in frame from base 1. For CDR1 and CDR2, the germline V gene lists SGHRS and YFSETQ. Trimming takes 4 bases off V and 4 bases off J; junction bases not matched to a gene: 11. This clonotype was sampled from an adult who was a healthcare worker with PCR-confirmed SARS-CoV-2 infection or an uninfected control (not recorded which). The donor label of this sample is uncertain. In this chain, TRBV5-1 is recombined with TRBJ1-2; 9 junctional bases match TRBD1. The sample here was whole blood, taken at baseline. The DNA sequence is as follows: TGCGCCAGCAGCCCGGAAGCCCTACAGGGGGCCTATGGCTACACCTTC. The encoded protein is CASSPEALQGAYGYTF.